This passage covers 14 T cell receptor beta chains from one sample sequenced in a study of T cell responses to AZD1222 COVID-19 vaccine. Profiling relied on immunoSEQ multiplex PCR, and the TCRdb table lists in-frame clones only, not all of them. The sample records about 140,000 clones, approximately 93% being singletons. The specimen comprised peripheral blood, sampled on day 0 of MenACWY control vaccination. Every receptor here comes from an adult in good health.

This chain's CDR3 is CASSIDIGGNQPQHF. CDR3 nucleotides: TGTGCCAGTAGTATAGATATAGGGGGGAATCAGCCCCAGCATTTT. The rearrangement links TRBV19 to TRBJ1-5; weak D call: TRBD1 (6 bases). The germline V gene encodes CDR1 LNHDA and CDR2 SQIVND (reference sequence). This CDR3 has 15 amino acids. V lost 0 bases to trimming and J lost 4 bases, with 10 bases between them.

The chain combines TRBV30 with TRBJ1-3; TRBD1 aligns across 10 bases. Looked up from germline, CDR1 is GTSNPN and CDR2 is SVGIG (reference sequence). The CDR3 sequence is 15 residues long. V gave up 4 bases and J gave up 2 bases; unmatched junction bases: 5. The DNA for the CDR3 is TGTGCCTGGACCGAAGGGACAGGGGCTGGAAACACCATATATTTT. Translating gives CAWTEGTGAGNTIYF.

J is TRBJ2-6 and V is TRBV5-1, with 7 bases aligning to TRBD1. Unmatched junction bases numbered 8, after V lost 2 bases and J lost 3 bases. The CDR3 is 17 residues long. Germline CDR1 reads SGHRS; CDR2 reads YFSETQ. The CDR3 protein is CASSFDREWGGANVLTF. The CDR3 region has the DNA TGCGCCAGCAGCTTCGACAGGGAATGGGGTGGGGCCAACGTCCTGACTTTC. The complete variable domain, with remaining parts taken from reference TRBV5-1 and TRBJ2-6, reads KAGVTQTPRYLIKTRGQQVTLSCSPISGHRSVSWYQQTPGQGLQFLFEYFSETQRNKGNFPGRFSGRQFSNSRSEMNVSTLELGDSALYLCASSFDREWGGANVLTFGAGSRLTVL.

The rearrangement uses TRBV10-3 and TRBJ2-5; D may match TRBD1 or TRBD2 (5 bases each). The CDR3 extends over 13 amino acids. Trimming removed 5 bases from V and 3 bases from J, with 10 bases in between. Germline V CDR1 and CDR2: ENHRY, SYGVKD. The CDR3: CAISRDREETQYF. CDR3 sequence (DNA): TGTGCCATCAGTCGGGACCGGGAAGAGACCCAGTACTTC.

This clone has just one count. The V gene is TRBV5-6, the J gene TRBJ1-3; D call uncertain. The V gene lost 4 bases and the J gene lost 11 bases, with 16 bases spanning the gap. Germline lookup yields CDR1 SGHDT and CDR2 YYEEEE. The CDR3 contains 13 residues. CDR3 in DNA: TGTGCCAGCAGCCTCCGGGCGCCGCTCCCCATATATTTT. Residues: CASSLRAPLPIYF. Full variable domain (remainder filled in from reference TRBV5-6 and TRBJ1-3): DAGVTQSPTHLIKTRGQQVTLRCSPKSGHDTVSWYQQALGQGPQFIFQYYEEEERQRGNFPDRFSGHQFPNYSSELNVNALLLGDSALYLCASSLRAPLPIYFGEGSWLTVV.

The chain is built from TRBV14 and TRBJ2-1; 7 bases line up with TRBD2. The CDR3 runs to 17 residues. With V trimmed by 4 bases and J by 4 bases, 13 bases remained unmatched. Germline assignment: CDR1 SGHDN and CDR2 FVKESK. This chain's CDR3 is CASSPEASGGAYNEQFF. CDR3 in DNA: TGTGCCAGCAGCCCAGAGGCTAGCGGAGGGGCATACAATGAGCAGTTCTTC.

V is TRBV6-5 and J is TRBJ1-1; 8 bases fit TRBD1. The CDR3 runs 15 residues. V gave up 5 bases and J gave up 3 bases; unmatched junction bases: 8. CDR1 and CDR2 from the germline V gene are MNHEY and SVGAGI. CDR3 sequence reads: CASSNTGGPYTEAFF. CDR3 DNA sequence: TGTGCCAGCAGTAATACAGGGGGGCCCTACACTGAAGCTTTCTTT.

CDR3 residues: CASMGGQSYSNQPQHF. CDR3 in DNA: TGTGCCAGTATGGGGGGACAGTCCTATAGCAATCAGCCCCAGCATTTT. The chain carries TRBV19 and TRBJ1-5; 7 nucleotides match TRBD1. Germline CDR1 is LNHDA and CDR2 is SQIVND (reference sequence). This CDR3 has 16 residues. V shed 7 bases and J 0 bases; nucleotides not matched to a gene: 9.

The table lists this clone with a count of one. CDR3 amino acids: CASSLVETPRGDTEAFF. In DNA, the CDR3 is TGTGCCAGCAGCTTAGTTGAGACCCCGAGGGGGGACACTGAAGCTTTCTTT. This chain links TRBV11-2 with TRBJ1-1; D is perhaps TRBD1 (6 bases). The CDR3 has 17 residues. Germline CDR1 and CDR2: SGHAT and FQNNGV. The V gene lost 1 base and the J gene lost 3 bases, with 18 bases spanning the gap.

The chain has TRBV18 and TRBJ1-5; 9 bases agree with TRBD1. This CDR3 contains 18 residues. The trim removed 6 bases at V and 0 bases at J, leaving 12 bases unmatched. CDR1 and CDR2 from the germline V gene are KGHSH and LQKENI. The CDR3 region is CASSPTGGGKDSNQPQHF. For the CDR3, the DNA is TGTGCCAGCTCCCCCACAGGGGGCGGAAAGGATAGCAATCAGCCCCAGCATTTT. The full variable domain, rest sourced from reference TRBV18 and TRBJ1-5, is NAGVMQNPRHLVRRRGQEARLRCSPMKGHSHVYWYRQLPEEGLKFMVYLQKENIIDESGMPKERFSAEFPKEGPSILRIQQVVRGDSAAYFCASSPTGGGKDSNQPQHFGDGTRLSIL.

The genes are TRBV7-2 and TRBJ2-1; no firm D call. Germline-derived CDR1 and CDR2 are SGHTA and FQGNSA. This CDR3 is built from 13 residues. V was shortened by 5 bases and J by 0 bases, with 5 bases between the two germline ends. The CDR3 reads CASSPSSYNEQFF. The CDR3 DNA reads as TGTGCCAGCAGCCCTAGCTCCTACAATGAGCAGTTCTTC.

The sample holds one count of this clone. The V and J genes are TRBV5-6 and TRBJ2-7, with 13 bases that match TRBD2. CDR1 is SGHDT and CDR2 is YYEEEE in the germline V gene. V gave up 4 bases and J gave up 7 bases; unmatched junction bases: 5. The CDR3 contains 14 residues. CDR3 in DNA: TGTGCCAGCAGCCGACTAGCGGGGGGAGGTGAGCAGTACTTC. Residues: CASSRLAGGGEQYF.

The rearrangement joins TRBV3-1 (or the pseudogene TRBV3-2) to TRBJ1-1; D is undetermined. Germline V gene sequence: CDR1 LGHDT, CDR2 YNNKEL (reference sequence). The CDR3 spans 15 residues. Deletions cut 1 base from V and 5 bases from J, with 14 bases between. For the CDR3, the DNA is TGTGCCAGCAGCCAAGGTGGACCCCGAAGGACTGAAGCTTTCTTT. Translated, it gives CASSQGGPRRTEAFF.

V and J are TRBV11-2 and TRBJ1-3, with D possibly being TRBD1 (5 bases). Germline lookup yields CDR1 SGHAT and CDR2 FQNNGV. The CDR3 consists of 15 residues. Trimming pared 2 bases from V and 0 bases from J, leaving 8 bases between. The CDR3: CASSLQGFSGNTIYF. For the CDR3, the DNA is TGTGCCAGCAGCTTACAGGGTTTCTCTGGAAACACCATATATTTT.